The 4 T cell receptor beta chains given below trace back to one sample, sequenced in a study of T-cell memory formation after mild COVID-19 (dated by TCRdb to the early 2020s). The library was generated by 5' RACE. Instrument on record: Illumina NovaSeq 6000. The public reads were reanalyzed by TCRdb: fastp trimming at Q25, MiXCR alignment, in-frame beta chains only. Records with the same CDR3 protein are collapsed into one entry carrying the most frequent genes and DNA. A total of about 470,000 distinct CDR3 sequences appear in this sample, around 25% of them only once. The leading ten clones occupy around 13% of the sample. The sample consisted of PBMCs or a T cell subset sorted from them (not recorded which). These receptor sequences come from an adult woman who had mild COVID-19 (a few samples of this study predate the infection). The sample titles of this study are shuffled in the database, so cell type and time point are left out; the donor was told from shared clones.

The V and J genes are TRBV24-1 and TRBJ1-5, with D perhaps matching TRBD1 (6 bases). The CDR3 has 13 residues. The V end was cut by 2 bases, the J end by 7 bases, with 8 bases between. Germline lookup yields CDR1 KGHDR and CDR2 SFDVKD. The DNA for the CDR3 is TGTGCCACCAGTGATTGGACAGCCCAGCCCCAGCATTTT. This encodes CATSDWTAQPQHF.

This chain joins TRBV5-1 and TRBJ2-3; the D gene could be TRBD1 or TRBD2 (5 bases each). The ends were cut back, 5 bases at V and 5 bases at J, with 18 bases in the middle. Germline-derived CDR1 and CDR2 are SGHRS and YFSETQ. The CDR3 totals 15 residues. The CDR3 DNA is TGCGCCAGCAGGGCCGGGACCTTAGGAGGAGATACGCAGTATTTT. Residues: CASRAGTLGGDTQYF.

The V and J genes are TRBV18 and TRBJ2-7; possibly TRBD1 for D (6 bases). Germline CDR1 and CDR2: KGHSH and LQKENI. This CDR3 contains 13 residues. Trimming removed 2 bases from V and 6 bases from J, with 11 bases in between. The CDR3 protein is CASSPSQGTEQYF. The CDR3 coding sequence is TGTGCCAGCTCACCAAGTCAGGGGACCGAGCAGTACTTC. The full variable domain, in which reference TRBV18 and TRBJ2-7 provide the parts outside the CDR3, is NAGVMQNPRHLVRRRGQEARLRCSPMKGHSHVYWYRQLPEEGLKFMVYLQKENIIDESGMPKERFSAEFPKEGPSILRIQQVVRGDSAAYFCASSPSQGTEQYFGPGTRLTVT.

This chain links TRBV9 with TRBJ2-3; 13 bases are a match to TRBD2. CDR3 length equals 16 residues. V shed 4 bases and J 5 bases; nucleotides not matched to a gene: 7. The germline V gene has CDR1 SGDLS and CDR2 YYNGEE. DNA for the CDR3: TGTGCCAGCAGCTATACTAGCGGGAGGGCCGAAGATACGCAGTATTTT. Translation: CASSYTSGRAEDTQYF.